The rows below give T cell receptor beta chains drawn from one sample of a study of T cell changes during pregnancy in multiple sclerosis. Clones were sequenced by immunoSEQ multiplex PCR, and TCRdb holds only the in-frame ones, with some missing. Among tens of thousands of clones listed, 90% to 95% were seen once. The source material was CD4+ T cells from peripheral blood mononuclear cells, sampled in the third trimester of pregnancy. Receptor source: a female donor in good health, enrolled as a control in a pregnancy study. CDR3s include the opening cysteine and the closing phenylalanine or tryptophan. D genes are given only for firm matches. A row's size may be missing; if present it is once, few, many or a size class.

>TRBV6-6|-|TRBJ1-6|once
CASSADSNSPLHF
TGTGCCAGCAGTGCGGACAGCAACTCACCCCTCCACTTT
>TRBV18|TRBD1|TRBJ1-6|-
CASSPGTGANSPLHF
TGTGCCAGCTCACCGGGGACAGGGGCTAATTCACCCCTCCACTTT
>TRBV30|-|TRBJ1-3|-
CAWSVPGAGNTIYF
TGTGCCTGGAGTGTACCGGGGGCTGGAAACACCATATATTTT
>TRBV30|TRBD1|TRBJ1-5|-
CAWNRGHSNQPQHF
TGTGCCTGGAACAGGGGACATAGCAATCAGCCCCAGCATTTT
>TRBV19|-|TRBJ1-5|-
CATTPPQHKSRQPQHF
TGTGCCACCACCCCCCCACAGCATAAATCACGTCAGCCCCAGCATTTT
>TRBV7-6|-|TRBJ2-3|-
CASSPGVTGTDTQYF
TGTGCCAGCAGCCCCGGGGTTACAGGCACAGATACGCAGTATTTT
>TRBV2|-|TRBJ2-3|-
CASSWQTPPDTQYF
TGTGCCAGCAGTTGGCAGACTCCCCCGGATACGCAGTATTTT
>TRBV6-5|-|TRBJ1-2|-
CASSYSGGADYGYTF
TGTGCCAGCAGTTACAGTGGGGGGGCAGACTATGGCTACACCTTC
>TRBV19|-|TRBJ2-1|-
CASSSPARRYEQFF
TGTGCCAGTAGTAGTCCAGCACGGAGGTATGAGCAGTTCTTC
>TRBV18|-|TRBJ1-2|-
CASSPLNSRVGYGYTF
TGTGCCAGCTCACCACTTAATAGCCGAGTTGGCTATGGCTACACCTTC
>TRBV4-2|TRBD2|TRBJ2-2|once
CASSQDRRRGGRNTGELFF
TGTGCCAGCAGCCAAGATCGTAGGCGGGGGGGGAGGAACACCGGGGAGCTGTTTTTT
>TRBV12-5|TRBD1|TRBJ1-5|-
CASALGQGEVPQHF
TGTGCTAGTGCCCTAGGACAGGGGGAAGTCCCCCAGCATTTT
>TRBV28|TRBD1|TRBJ1-5|-
CASSIMTGERPQHF
TGTGCCAGCAGTATAATGACAGGGGAACGGCCCCAGCATTTT
>TRBV7-6|-|TRBJ1-4|-
CASSLSGTRGEKLFF
TGTGCCAGCAGTTTGAGTGGAACACGGGGGGAAAAACTGTTTTTT
>TRBV19|TRBD1|TRBJ1-5|-
CASRADRGYNQPQHF
TGTGCCAGTAGGGCAGACAGGGGGTACAATCAGCCCCAGCATTTT
>TRBV6-5|TRBD1|TRBJ1-2|-
CASSSGDSYGYTF
TGTGCCAGCAGTTCTGGGGACAGTTATGGCTACACCTTC
>TRBV28|-|TRBJ2-2|-
CASSNTNTGELFF
TGTGCCAGCAGCAACACCAACACCGGGGAGCTGTTTTTT
>TRBV5-4|TRBD1|TRBJ2-7|-
CASRLGTGVNEQYF
TGTGCCAGCAGGTTAGGGACAGGGGTCAACGAGCAGTACTTC
>TRBV6-5|TRBD1|TRBJ1-4|-
CASSKGQGGEKLFF
TGTGCCAGCAGCAAGGGACAGGGCGGGGAAAAACTGTTTTTT
>TRBV18|TRBD1|TRBJ1-4|-
CASSQNRGREKLFF
TGTGCCAGCTCACAGAACAGGGGGAGAGAAAAACTGTTTTTT
>TRBV15|-|TRBJ2-7|-
CATSRVSRGTEQYF
TGTGCCACCAGCAGAGTTAGCAGGGGAACCGAGCAGTACTTC
>TRBV2|-|TRBJ2-5|-
CASSLTETQYF
TGTGCCAGCAGTCTAACAGAGACCCAGTACTTC
>TRBV18|-|TRBJ1-3|-
CASSPPGQASSGNTIYF
TGTGCCAGCTCACCACCGGGACAAGCAAGCTCTGGAAACACCATATATTTT
>TRBV5-1|TRBD1|TRBJ1-4|-
CASSPGTDSNEKLFF
TGCGCCAGCAGCCCAGGGACAGATTCTAATGAAAAACTGTTTTTT
>TRBV28|-|TRBJ2-7|-
CASSLYGGAAYEQYF
TGTGCCAGCAGTTTATACGGGGGTGCCGCCTACGAGCAGTACTTC
>TRBV7-8|TRBD1|TRBJ2-3|-
CASSLIRGPADTQYF
TGTGCCAGCAGCTTAATTAGGGGGCCCGCAGATACGCAGTATTTT
>TRBV5-4|-|TRBJ2-7|-
CASSLSGRTDEQYF
TGTGCCAGCAGCTTGTCTGGTAGAACCGACGAGCAGTACTTC
>TRBV28|TRBD1|TRBJ2-1|once
CASSWGQRKNNEQFF
TGTGCCAGCAGCTGGGGACAGCGAAAAAACAATGAGCAGTTCTTC
>TRBV14|TRBD1|TRBJ2-3|-
CASSQTGGSTDTQYF
TGTGCCAGCAGCCAAACAGGGGGTAGCACAGATACGCAGTATTTT
>TRBV21-1|-|TRBJ1-1|-
CASSSCKGRGLGPEAFF
TGTGCCAGCAGCAGCTGTAAGGGAAGGGGCCTTGGCCCTGAAGCTTTCTTT
>TRBV5-8|-|TRBJ2-1|-
CASSLRGTTYNEQFF
TGTGCCAGCAGCTTAAGGGGGACCACTTACAATGAGCAGTTCTTC
>TRBV12-1|-|TRBJ2-7|-
CASSFLYEQYF
TGTGCCAGCAGCTTTCTCTACGAGCAGTACTTC
>TRBV28|TRBD1|TRBJ2-2|-
CANTLQGAAGELFF
TGTGCCAACACCCTCCAGGGGGCCGCCGGGGAGCTGTTTTTT
>TRBV7-9|-|TRBJ2-3|once
CASSFRRGSSTDTQYF
TGTGCCAGCAGCTTCCGTCGGGGGAGCAGCACAGATACGCAGTATTTT
>TRBV4-3|-|TRBJ1-4|-
CASSQDAGGANEKLFF
TGCGCCAGCAGCCAAGACGCGGGGGGAGCGAATGAAAAACTGTTTTTT
>TRBV1|-|TRBJ1-2|-
CTTGVHGYTF
TGCACCACGGGGGTCCATGGCTACACCTTC
>TRBV25-1|TRBD1|TRBJ2-3|-
CASSNRDSPTDTQYF
TGTGCCAGCAGCAACCGGGACAGCCCCACAGATACGCAGTATTTT
>TRBV7-8|-|TRBJ1-1|-
CASSLDGGEAFF
TGTGCCAGCAGCTTGGATGGGGGGGAAGCTTTCTTT
>TRBV6-5|TRBD2|TRBJ2-3|-
CASSLAGYSDTQYF
TGTGCCAGTTCCCTAGCGGGGTATTCAGATACGCAGTATTTT
>TRBV6-5|-|TRBJ2-1|-
CASSQVGLIHNEQFF
TGTGCCAGCAGTCAGGTTGGTTTGATCCACAATGAGCAGTTCTTC
>TRBV19|-|TRBJ1-2|once
CASTDLRRGTNYGYTF
TGTGCCAGTACCGATCTTCGGCGGGGAACTAACTATGGCTACACCTTC
>TRBV7-2|TRBD1|TRBJ1-2|-
CASSSQRSGTGGRGGYTF
TGTGCCAGCAGCTCCCAGAGGTCGGGGACAGGGGGGCGCGGTGGCTACACCTTC
>TRBV15|-|TRBJ2-1|-
CATSRQPQGGEAYNEQFF
TGTGCCACCAGCAGACAACCTCAAGGGGGGGAGGCCTACAATGAGCAGTTCTTC
>TRBV6-5|TRBD1|TRBJ1-2|-
CASSASTGAYGYTF
TGTGCCAGCAGTGCATCGACAGGGGCCTATGGCTACACCTTC
>TRBV19|-|TRBJ1-3|once
CASSIRGFSGNTIYF
TGTGCCAGTAGTATTCGGGGATTCTCTGGAAACACCATATATTTT
>TRBV7-9|TRBD2|TRBJ2-3|-
CAGGRGSTDTQYF
TGTGCCGGAGGGCGGGGGAGCACAGATACGCAGTATTTT
>TRBV7-2|TRBD1|TRBJ1-6|-
CASSLQQGANSPLHF
TGTGCCAGCAGCTTGCAGCAGGGGGCGAATTCACCCCTCCACTTT
>TRBV29-1|-|TRBJ1-2|-
CSVAQGTNYGYTF
TGCAGCGTTGCGCAGGGGACAAACTATGGCTACACCTTC
>TRBV9|-|TRBJ1-3|-
CASSVQGQGSGNTIYF
TGTGCCAGCAGCGTCCAGGGACAAGGCTCTGGAAACACCATATATTTT
>TRBV14|-|TRBJ2-2|-
CASSSLTGNTGELFF
TGTGCCAGCAGCTCTCTTACAGGGAACACCGGGGAGCTGTTTTTT
>TRBV7-2|TRBD2|TRBJ2-5|-
CASSLEGASGGETQYF
TGTGCCAGCAGCTTAGAAGGCGCTAGCGGGGGGGAGACCCAGTACTTC
>TRBV4-1|-|TRBJ2-1|-
CASSQDVGGAYNEQFF
TGCGCCAGCAGCCAAGACGTGGGGGGGGCATACAATGAGCAGTTCTTC
>TRBV19|-|TRBJ1-2|-
CASTIGSGYTF
TGTGCCAGTACCATCGGGTCTGGCTACACCTTC
>TRBV28|TRBD1|TRBJ2-2|-
CASIPGQGNFGELFF
TGTGCCAGCATCCCGGGACAGGGAAATTTCGGGGAGCTGTTTTTT
>TRBV6-1|-|TRBJ2-7|-
CASSVKREIGEQYF
TGTGCCAGCAGTGTAAAACGGGAAATAGGCGAGCAGTACTTC
>TRBV6-6|-|TRBJ1-5|once
CASSWGENQPQHF
TGTGCCAGCAGTTGGGGAGAGAATCAGCCCCAGCATTTT
>TRBV7-2|TRBD2|TRBJ2-1|-
CASSLVPSGGAFF
TGTGCCAGCAGCTTAGTTCCTAGCGGGGGAGCGTTCTTC
>TRBV7-2|TRBD2|TRBJ2-5|-
CASSRSGALETQYF
TGTGCCAGCAGCCGTAGCGGGGCCCTCGAGACCCAGTACTTC